The source of this T cell receptor (beta chain) is a study of cytomegalovirus exposure and HLA in healthy donors. With respect to this clone: The antigen is not known.

The primer mix had 60 Vbeta and 13 Jbeta primers. The method was immunoSEQ multiplex PCR; TCRdb's version includes in-frame clones alone and lacks a portion of them. This table holds 95,000 to 120,000 clones, 67% found once. Study-wide findings and caveats: For most TCR beta V segments, an earlier analysis put the productive rate at about 90% or about 30% of the time. Rare TCR sequences predominated, though certain public TCRs were found in many donors. Later analysis associated a missense DCLRE1C variant with TCR beta V- and J-gene trimming. Later work found most CMV-associated TCR beta chains apparently HLA-restricted.

Trimming stripped 8 bases from V and 5 bases from J, with 12 bases between. Germline-derived CDR1 and CDR2 are MNHNS and SASEGT. The CDR3 is 12 amino acids. The V call is TRBV6-1, the J call TRBJ2-5, with unresolved D. This TCR came from a man between 18 and 29 years old in good health and CMV-seropositive. Sequenced sample: PBMCs. CDR3 sequence: CASSKRFETQYF. The DNA of the CDR3 is TGTGCCAGCTCGAAGCGCTTCGAGACCCAGTACTTC.